Each of the 30 T cell receptor beta chains below was sequenced from the same sample in a study of breast tumors, draining lymph nodes, adjacent tissues. Breast cancer patients provided tissue from their axillary draining lymph nodes. MiXCR, run by TCRdb on the multiplex PCR reads, gives a single entry per CDR3 protein. Here the sample spans roughly 80,000 distinct CDR3 sequences, approximately 19% being singletons. The sequenced sample was axillary lymph node tissue. All receptors derive from a female donor with breast cancer. Some clones in this sample may be carry-over from other donors' samples.

This clonotype was counted ten times or more. J is TRBJ2-3 and V is TRBV20-1, with D perhaps TRBD1 or TRBD2 (5 bases each). CDR3 length: 15 amino acids. Germline V gene lookup returns CDR1 DFQATT and CDR2 SNEGSKA (reference sequence). V was pared by 0 bases and J by 5 bases, with 15 bases between. CDR3 DNA sequence: TGCAGTGCTAGAGATTTCGTCAATGGGGGAGATACGCAGTATTTT. As protein: CSARDFVNGGDTQYF.

As to this clonotype: A much larger clone differs from this one at a single base, so this may be a read error. V is TRBV20-1 and J is TRBJ2-2, with D tentatively TRBD1 (8 bases). CDR3 length: 15 amino acids. Germline V gives CDR1 DFQATT, CDR2 SNEGSKA (reference sequence). CDR3 protein: CSAVQGGTNAGELFF. In nucleotides, the CDR3 is TGCAGTGCTGTACAGGGGGGGACGAACGCCGGGGAGCTGTTTTTT.

Ten or more counts support this clonotype. This chain connects TRBV7-2 to TRBJ2-5; 15 nucleotides match TRBD2. V trimming: 5 bases; J trimming: 5 bases; junction bases outside the gene matches: 6. This CDR3 spans 16 amino acids. The germline V gene encodes CDR1 SGHTA and CDR2 FQGNSA. As DNA, the CDR3 is TGTGCCAGCAGCCGGACTAGCGGGAGGGTGGCGGAGACCCAGTACTTC. It yields the protein CASSRTSGRVAETQYF.

Worth noting for this clonotype: A much larger clone differs by one base, so this may be a read error. The V and J genes are TRBV20-1 and TRBJ2-7; the D call may be TRBD1 or TRBD2 (5 bases each). The CDR3 sequence is 11 residues long. Germline lookup yields CDR1 DFQATT and CDR2 SNEGSKA (reference sequence). CDR3 protein: CSASGTYEQHF. CDR3 bases: TGCAGTGCTAGCGGGACCTACGAGCAGCACTTC.

This clonotype came up many times. The J gene is TRBJ1-6, the V gene TRBV28; D might be TRBD1 (6 bases). This CDR3 spans 14 amino acids. Trimming removed 7 bases at V and 9 bases at J, with 16 bases between. Germline V lookup: CDR1 MDHEN, CDR2 SYDVKM. For the CDR3, the DNA is TGTGCCAGCAACGAGCGGGGGGCAGGTTCACCCCTCCACTTT. Protein product: CASNERGAGSPLHF.

The chain recombines TRBV28 with TRBJ1-6; 10 bases match TRBD1. J gave up 7 bases and V 5 bases, and 8 bases lay outside the gene matches. This CDR3 region has 16 residues. CDR1 is MDHEN and CDR2 is SYDVKM in the germline V gene. The CDR3 DNA follows: TGTGCCAGCAGTCCATGGACAGGGGGAAGCAATTCACCCCTCCACTTT. Its translation: CASSPWTGGSNSPLHF.

This clonotype was seen at least ten times. The chain is built from TRBV15 and TRBJ2-1; D call uncertain. CDR3 length: 15 amino acids. Germline loops: CDR1 LNHNV, CDR2 YYDKDF (reference sequence). The V end lost 1 base, the J end lost 5 bases, and 12 bases lay between the germline ends. The CDR3, as DNA: TGTGCCACCAGCAGAGTCTGGGGTCCAGACAATGAGCAGTTCTTC. Its translation: CATSRVWGPDNEQFF.

This clonotype occurred many times. This chain joins TRBV2 and TRBJ2-1, with 8 positions matching TRBD1. J gave up 8 bases and V 3 bases, and 9 bases lay outside the gene matches. The CDR3 consists of 15 residues. The germline V gene encodes CDR1 SNHLY and CDR2 FYNNEI. The chain's CDR3 is CASSDIGQGRDEQFF. The CDR3 DNA follows: TGTGCCAGCAGTGATATAGGACAGGGCCGCGATGAGCAGTTCTTC. The full variable domain, in which reference TRBV2 and TRBJ2-1 provide the parts outside the CDR3, is EPEVTQTPSHQVTQMGQEVILRCVPISNHLYFYWYRQILGQKVEFLVSFYNNEISEKSEIFDDQFSVERPDGSNFTLKIRSTKLEDSAMYFCASSDIGQGRDEQFFGPGTRLTVL.

This clonotype came up many times. The chain is built from TRBV2 and TRBJ2-7; 9 bases agree with TRBD2. The CDR3 runs to 13 residues. Germline V CDR1 and CDR2: SNHLY, FYNNEI. J lost 0 bases, V lost 10 bases, and 4 bases had no gene match. The CDR3 here is CAIGTSHSYEQYF. In DNA form, the CDR3 reads TGTGCCATCGGGACTAGCCACTCCTACGAGCAGTACTTC.

With respect to this clonotype: A much larger clone lies one base from this, so it may be a read error. The conserved phenylalanine or tryptophan is not found at the CDR3 terminus, so this likely reflects a read error. The CDR3: CASSQQTGGGQPQHL. The DNA for the CDR3 is TGCGCCAGCAGCCAACAGACAGGGGGCGGTCAGCCCCAGCATCTT. The chain combines TRBV4-3 with TRBJ1-5, with TRBD1 matching 10 bases. The CDR3 totals 15 residues. CDR1 is LGHNA, CDR2 YSLEER, per germline. V shed 2 bases, J shed 6 bases, and the junction held 4 bases outside the gene matches.

At least ten counts were recorded for this clonotype. The chain carries TRBV9 and TRBJ2-2; 7 bases align to TRBD1. The CDR3 runs 16 residues. The V and J ends lost 2 bases and 1 base, in that order; junction bases with no gene match: 5. Germline CDR1 SGDLS, CDR2 YYNGEE. CDR3 sequence reads: CASSVHGTENTGELFF. The DNA of the CDR3 is TGTGCCAGCAGCGTCCACGGGACAGAGAACACCGGGGAGCTGTTTTTT. Full variable domain (remainder filled in from reference TRBV9 and TRBJ2-2): DSGVTQTPKHLITATGQRVTLRCSPRSGDLSVYWYQQSLDQGLQFLIQYYNGEERAKGNILERFSAQQFPDLHSELNLSSLELGDSALYFCASSVHGTENTGELFFGEGSRLTVL.

V gene TRBV4-2 combines with J gene TRBJ1-1; D not resolved. The CDR3 spans 14 residues. V dropped 0 bases and J dropped 6 bases, with 11 bases sitting between them. The germline CDR1 and CDR2 sequences are LGHNA and YNFKEQ. The CDR3 coding sequence is TGTGCCAGCAGCCAAGACAGTAACAGCGCTGAAGCTTTCTTT. Translating gives CASSQDSNSAEAFF.

This clonotype was recorded at least ten times. This rearrangement joins TRBV27 to TRBJ2-7; TRBD1 matches at 8 bases. This CDR3 has 13 residues. CDR1 MNHEY and CDR2 SMNVEV come from the germline V gene (reference sequence). Trimming cost V 8 bases and J 2 bases; bases outside gene matches: 5. The CDR3 DNA follows: TGTGCCAGCCGACAGGGGCTACCCTACGAGCAGTACTTC. Protein: CASRQGLPYEQYF.

This clonotype was picked up many times. The rearrangement links TRBV5-5 to TRBJ2-3; no reliable D call. The CDR3 contains 13 residues. V was clipped by 1 base and J by 9 bases, with 12 bases between them. Looked up from germline, CDR1 is SGHKS and CDR2 is YYEKEE (reference sequence). CDR3 coding DNA: TGTGCCAGCAGCTTGTTCTTTGAAGACACGCAGTATTTT. Encoded protein: CASSLFFEDTQYF. Supplemented by reference TRBV5-5 and TRBJ2-3, the full variable domain reads DAGVTQSPTHLIKTRGQQVTLRCSPISGHKSVSWYQQVLGQGPQFIFQYYEKEERGRGNFPDRFSARQFPNYSSELNVNALLLGDSALYLCASSLFFEDTQYFGPGTRLTVL.

This clonotype occurred many times. V usage is TRBV5-1 and J usage is TRBJ2-5; D might be TRBD1 (6 bases). CDR1 SGHRS and CDR2 YFSETQ come from the germline V gene. The germline V and J ends were trimmed by 0 bases and 4 bases, with 13 bases remaining between them. CDR3 length: 15 residues. The CDR3 bases are TGCGCCAGCAGCTTGGACAGGGTGGGGGTAGAGACCCAGTACTTC. Residues: CASSLDRVGVETQYF.

This clonotype was detected ten times or more. This CDR3 reads CASSFVLAEFGTQYF. The DNA of the CDR3 is TGTGCCAGCAGCTTTGTTCTAGCGGAGTTTGGTACGCAGTATTTT. The gene calls are TRBV5-6 and TRBJ2-3, with 7 bases matching TRBD2. The CDR3 sequence is 15 residues long. Unmatched junction bases numbered 11, after V lost 2 bases and J lost 8 bases. The germline CDR1 and CDR2 sequences are SGHDT and YYEEEE.

Only a few counts were recorded for this clonotype. This sequence joins TRBV6-5 and TRBJ2-1; TRBD2 aligns across 9 bases. This CDR3 comprises 16 residues. The germline gives CDR1 MNHEY, CDR2 SVGAGI. Unmatched junction bases numbered 10, after V lost 3 bases and J lost 7 bases. The CDR3 coding sequence is TGTGCCAGCAGTTATAGGACGAGGCTAGCGGGGAATGAGCAGTTCTTC. Encoded protein: CASSYRTRLAGNEQFF.

Concerning this clonotype: One end of the junction fails to match germline, which may point to a read error. The chain employs TRBV3-1 and TRBJ1-4; TRBD1 matches 7 bases. The CDR3 consists of 11 residues. CDR1 is LGHDT, CDR2 YNNKEL, per germline (reference sequence). CDR3 nucleotide sequence: TGTGCCAGCAGCCACACAGGGGAACTGCTTTTT. This sequence encodes CASSHTGELLF. Supplemented by reference TRBV3-1 and TRBJ1-4, the full variable domain reads DTAVSQTPKYLVTQMGNDKSIKCEQNLGHDTMYWYKQDSKKFLKIMFSYNNKELIINETVPNRFSPKSPDKAHLNLHINSLELGDSAVYFCASSHTGELLFGSGTQLSVL.

In its sample, this clonotype was seen many times. The chain recombines TRBV5-1 with TRBJ2-3; TRBD1 is a possible D gene (6 bases). This CDR3 comprises 17 residues. Trimming removed 3 bases from V and 0 bases from J, with 17 bases in between. From germline, CDR1 is SGHRS and CDR2 YFSETQ. CDR3 DNA: TGCGCCAGCAGCTATGGACCAGGGGATAGGAGCACAGATACGCAGTATTTT. Residues: CASSYGPGDRSTDTQYF.

The rearrangement joins TRBV27 to TRBJ2-7, with 7 bases fitting TRBD2. The CDR3 loop spans 15 amino acids. The germline CDR1 and CDR2 sequences are MNHEY and SMNVEV (reference sequence). Germline trimming cut 5 bases from V and 1 base from J; bases unmatched to any gene: 8. In DNA form, the CDR3 reads TGTGCCAGCAGTCTCAACGGGGGGTGGTCCTACGAGCAGTACTTC. It codes for CASSLNGGWSYEQYF.

The sample holds many counts of this clonotype. The rearrangement uses TRBV20-1 and TRBJ2-1, with 8 nucleotides matching TRBD1. After removal of 2 bases from V and 3 bases from J, the junction contained 9 bases not matched to a gene. Germline values: CDR1 DFQATT, CDR2 SNEGSKA (reference sequence). CDR3 length: 16 residues. CDR3: CSARSRTGYNYNEQFF. CDR3 nucleotide sequence: TGCAGTGCTAGATCCCGGACAGGGTATAACTACAATGAGCAGTTCTTC.

Concerning this clonotype: This may stem from a read error, because a much larger clone lies one nucleotide away. This sequence joins TRBV5-6 and TRBJ1-2; no reliable D call. There are 15 residues in the CDR3. Germline lookup yields CDR1 SGHDT and CDR2 YYEEEE. In nucleotides, the CDR3 is TGTGCCAGCAGCTTGGATCAAACGGGGAACTATAGCTACACCTTC. This sequence encodes CASSLDQTGNYSYTF. Full variable domain (rest looked up from reference TRBV5-6 and TRBJ1-2): DAGVTQSPTHLIKTRGQQVTLRCSPKSGHDTVSWYQQALGQGPQFIFQYYEEEERQRGNFPDRFSGHQFPNYSSELNVNALLLGDSALYLCASSLDQTGNYSYTFGSGTRLTVV.

Details on this clonotype: With a much larger clone just one base away, this may be a read error. This chain links TRBV5-1 with TRBJ2-1, with 8 bases that match TRBD2. The length of the CDR3 is 17 residues. Per germline, CDR1 SGHRS and CDR2 YFSETQ. DNA for the CDR3: TGCGCCAGCAGCCGATCTACCATAGCGGGGCTATACAGTGAGCAGTTCTTC. It translates to CASSRSTIAGLYSEQFF.

This clonotype was picked up many times. This chain joins TRBV6-5 and TRBJ2-7; a weak D match, TRBD2 (5 bases). Germline assignment: CDR1 MNHEY and CDR2 SVGAGI. This CDR3 has 12 residues. V shed 5 bases and J shed 1 base, with 6 bases lying between them. The CDR3, as DNA: TGTGCCAGCAGTGGAGGATCCTACGAGCAGTACTTC. Encoded protein: CASSGGSYEQYF.

This sequence joins TRBV18 and TRBJ2-3; D is ambiguous. Trimming pared 7 bases from V and 2 bases from J, leaving 4 bases between. This CDR3 region has 11 residues. Per germline, CDR1 KGHSH and CDR2 LQKENI. CDR3 in DNA: TGTGCCAGCTTATTCACAGATACGCAGTATTTT. Translating gives CASLFTDTQYF.

This clonotype was counted at least ten times. CDR3 in amino acids: CASSYAGQHYEQYF. The CDR3 DNA sequence: TGTGCCAGCAGTTACGCGGGACAGCACTACGAGCAGTACTTC. The V and J genes are TRBV6-6 and TRBJ2-7, with D possibly TRBD1 on 7 matching bases. V lost 2 bases, J lost 3 bases, and 11 bases lay in between. The germline V gene has CDR1 MNHNY and CDR2 SVGAGI (reference sequence). The CDR3 contains 14 residues.

This clonotype is categorized as medium-sized (0.01 to 0.1%). This chain joins TRBV4-3 and TRBJ1-5, with 11 bases matching TRBD1. Germline CDR1 and CDR2: LGHNA and YSLEER. The CDR3 runs to 16 residues. V trimming: 0 bases; J trimming: 6 bases; junction bases outside the gene matches: 4. The CDR3 sequence: CASSQEWTGGRQPQHF. The CDR3 DNA sequence: TGCGCCAGCAGCCAAGAGTGGACAGGGGGCCGTCAGCCCCAGCATTTT.

This clonotype was observed a single time. This rearrangement joins TRBV6-5 to TRBJ2-3; 8 nucleotides agree with TRBD1. Unmatched junction bases numbered 0, after V lost 4 bases and J lost 0 bases. Germline CDR1 and CDR2: MNHEY and SVGAGI. The CDR3 runs 14 residues. The DNA of the CDR3 is TGTGCCAGCAGTTGGGACAGGAGCACAGATACGCAGTATTTT. Translation: CASSWDRSTDTQYF.

In its sample, this clonotype was seen a few times. DNA of the CDR3: TGTGCCAGCAGTTCCCTCAGGGGTTTACAGCAGTTCTTC. This codes for CASSSLRGLQQFF. The chain has TRBV28 and TRBJ2-1; a possible D gene is TRBD1 (6 bases). The V end was cut by 4 bases, the J end by 11 bases, with 15 bases between. Germline V gene sequence: CDR1 MDHEN, CDR2 SYDVKM. The CDR3 consists of 13 residues.

This clonotype was seen many times. The CDR3 DNA follows: TGCAGCGTTGACAGGGGGTACTCCTACAATGAGCAGTTCTTC. Its translation is CSVDRGYSYNEQFF. V gene TRBV29-1 combines with J gene TRBJ2-1, with 7 bases matching TRBD1. The V and J ends lost 3 bases and 0 bases, in that order; junction bases with no gene match: 2. The CDR3 is 14 amino acids. Germline V gene lookup returns CDR1 SQVTM and CDR2 ANQGSEA.